A selection of T cell receptor beta chains follows, all from one sample in a study of cytomegalovirus exposure and HLA in healthy donors. The assay was immunoSEQ multiplex PCR, and TCRdb's table has in-frame clones only and misses some. Found here are 45,000 to 70,000 clones, around four fifths of them singletons; the top ten hold approximately 1.4%. The sample was PBMCs. The source of these receptors is a man in his thirties or forties in good health and CMV-seronegative. Each CDR3 is given without its conserved first and last residue.

len: 13; j_gene: TRBJ1-5; v_gene: TRBV5-3; CDR3aa: ARSSQGRSNQPQH
len: 13; j_gene: TRBJ2-1; v_gene: TRBV11-3; CDR3aa: ASSLGGTGVDEQF
len: 14; j_gene: TRBJ1-2; v_gene: TRBV7-2; CDR3aa: ASSLGLAGKNYGYT
len: 12; j_gene: TRBJ1-1; v_gene: TRBV28; CDR3aa: ASSLGGVNTEAF
len: 14; j_gene: TRBJ2-7; v_gene: TRBV7-9; CDR3aa: ASSLVPLAGPYEQY
len: 11; j_gene: TRBJ2-1; v_gene: TRBV11-3; CDR3aa: ASSPNRSGQQF
len: 13; j_gene: TRBJ1-5; v_gene: TRBV6-1; CDR3aa: ASSVVYGSGQPQH
len: 13; j_gene: TRBJ2-5; v_gene: TRBV2; CDR3aa: ASRRGSSGQETQY
len: 10; j_gene: TRBJ1-4; v_gene: TRBV6-6; CDR3aa: ASSYSREKLF
len: 13; j_gene: TRBJ2-3; v_gene: TRBV27; CDR3aa: ASSSRAGITLTQY
len: 16; j_gene: TRBJ2-1; v_gene: TRBV4-2; CDR3aa: ASSQAWGSGGNYNEQF
len: 12; j_gene: TRBJ1-1; v_gene: TRBV2; CDR3aa: ASRDQGMFTEAF
len: 12; j_gene: TRBJ1-1; v_gene: TRBV5-6; CDR3aa: ASGRDRRNTEAF
len: 10; j_gene: TRBJ1-6; v_gene: TRBV7-9; CDR3aa: ASSPGRGRAH
len: 12; j_gene: TRBJ1-6; v_gene: TRBV6-5; CDR3aa: ASSRDSLYSPLH
len: 15; j_gene: TRBJ1-4; v_gene: TRBV10-3; CDR3aa: AISIYQGGGTNEKLF
len: 14; j_gene: TRBJ2-1; v_gene: TRBV14; CDR3aa: ASSQRDRVGYNEQF
len: 13; j_gene: TRBJ2-7; v_gene: TRBV7-9; CDR3aa: ASSHSPGQEYEQY
len: 19; j_gene: TRBJ2-1; v_gene: TRBV7-8; CDR3aa: ASSLVPSGSIVPAPYNEQF
len: 11; j_gene: TRBJ2-7; v_gene: TRBV2; CDR3aa: ASSFGETYEQY
len: 13; j_gene: TRBJ2-3; v_gene: TRBV5-1; CDR3aa: ASSRGLAAPGTQY
len: 17; j_gene: TRBJ2-3; v_gene: TRBV10-2; CDR3aa: ASRKTSGRLGGGTDTQY
len: 16; j_gene: TRBJ1-6; v_gene: TRBV27; CDR3aa: ASSSYTGMGSYNSPLH
len: 13; j_gene: TRBJ1-5; v_gene: TRBV18; CDR3aa: ASSFTPSTNQPQH
len: 12; j_gene: TRBJ2-1; v_gene: TRBV5-1; CDR3aa: ASSLDSINNEQF
len: 12; j_gene: TRBJ1-1; v_gene: TRBV19; CDR3aa: ASSGSGRINEAF
len: 12; j_gene: TRBJ1-2; v_gene: TRBV5-6; CDR3aa: ASSLGQGAGGYT
len: 13; j_gene: TRBJ1-3; v_gene: TRBV28; CDR3aa: ASSFAGVTGNTIY
len: 12; j_gene: TRBJ1-2; v_gene: TRBV19; CDR3aa: ASSKMVGDNGYT